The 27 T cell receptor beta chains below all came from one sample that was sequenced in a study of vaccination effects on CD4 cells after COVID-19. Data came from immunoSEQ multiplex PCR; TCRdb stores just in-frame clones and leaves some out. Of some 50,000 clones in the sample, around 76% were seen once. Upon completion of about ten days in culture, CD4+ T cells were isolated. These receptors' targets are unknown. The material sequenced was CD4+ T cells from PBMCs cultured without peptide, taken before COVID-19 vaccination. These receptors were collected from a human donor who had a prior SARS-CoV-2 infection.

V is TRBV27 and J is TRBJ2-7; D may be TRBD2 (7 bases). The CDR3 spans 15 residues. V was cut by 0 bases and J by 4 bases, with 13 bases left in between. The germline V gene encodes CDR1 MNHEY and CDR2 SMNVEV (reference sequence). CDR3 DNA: TGTGCCAGCAGTTTATCGGGGGCGGGGGTATACGAGCAGTACTTC. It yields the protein CASSLSGAGVYEQYF.

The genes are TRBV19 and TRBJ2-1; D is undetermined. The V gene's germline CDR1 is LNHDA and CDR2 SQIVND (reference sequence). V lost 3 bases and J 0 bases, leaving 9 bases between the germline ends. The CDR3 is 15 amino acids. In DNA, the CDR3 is TGTGCCAGTAGTATGGCGGTGGTCTCCTACAATGAGCAGTTCTTC. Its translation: CASSMAVVSYNEQFF.

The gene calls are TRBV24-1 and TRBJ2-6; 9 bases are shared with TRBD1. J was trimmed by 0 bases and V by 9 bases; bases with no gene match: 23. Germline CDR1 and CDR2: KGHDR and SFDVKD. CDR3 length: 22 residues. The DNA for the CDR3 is TGTGCCACCGTCACCCGGGACAGGGTGACCTACAAATTGTTCTCTGGGGCCAACGTCCTGACTTTC. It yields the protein CATVTRDRVTYKLFSGANVLTF.

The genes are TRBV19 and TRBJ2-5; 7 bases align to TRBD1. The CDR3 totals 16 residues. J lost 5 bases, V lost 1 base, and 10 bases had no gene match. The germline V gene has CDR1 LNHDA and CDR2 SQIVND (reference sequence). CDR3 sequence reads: CASSIGPGTAEETQYF. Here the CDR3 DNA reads TGTGCCAGTAGTATAGGTCCCGGGACAGCCGAGGAGACCCAGTACTTC.

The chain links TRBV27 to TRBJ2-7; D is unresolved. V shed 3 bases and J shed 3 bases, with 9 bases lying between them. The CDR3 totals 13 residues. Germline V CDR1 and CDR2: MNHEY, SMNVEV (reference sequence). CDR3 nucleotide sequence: TGTGCCAGCAGTTTGTATCTGGGCTACGAGCAGTACTTC. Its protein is CASSLYLGYEQYF.

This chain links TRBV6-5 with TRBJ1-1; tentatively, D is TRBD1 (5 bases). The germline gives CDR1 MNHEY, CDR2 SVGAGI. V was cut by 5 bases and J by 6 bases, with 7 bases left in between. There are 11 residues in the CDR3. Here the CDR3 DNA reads TGTGCCAGCAGTCAGGGACCTGAAGCTTTCTTT. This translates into CASSQGPEAFF.

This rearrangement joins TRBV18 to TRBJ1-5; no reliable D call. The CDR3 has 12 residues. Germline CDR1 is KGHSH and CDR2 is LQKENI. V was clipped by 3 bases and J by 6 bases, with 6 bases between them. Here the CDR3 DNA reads TGTGCCAGCTCACCGAAATTTCAGCCCCAGCATTTT. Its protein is CASSPKFQPQHF.

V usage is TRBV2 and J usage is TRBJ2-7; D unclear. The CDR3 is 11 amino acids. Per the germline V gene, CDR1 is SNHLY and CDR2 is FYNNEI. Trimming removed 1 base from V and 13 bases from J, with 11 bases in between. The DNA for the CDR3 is TGTGCCAGCAGTGAAGGGCCAACAAAATACTTC. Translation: CASSEGPTKYF.

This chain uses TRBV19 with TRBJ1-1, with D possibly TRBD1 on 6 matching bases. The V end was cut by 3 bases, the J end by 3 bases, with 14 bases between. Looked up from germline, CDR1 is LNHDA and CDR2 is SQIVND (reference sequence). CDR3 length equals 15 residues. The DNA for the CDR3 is TGTGCCAGTAGTATTACGAGGGGGGTTGACACTGAAGCTTTCTTT. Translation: CASSITRGVDTEAFF.

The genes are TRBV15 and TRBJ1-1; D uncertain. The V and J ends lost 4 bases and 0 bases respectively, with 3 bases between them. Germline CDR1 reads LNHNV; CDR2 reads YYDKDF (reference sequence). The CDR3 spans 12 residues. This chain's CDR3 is CATSNMNTEAFF. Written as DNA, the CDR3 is TGTGCCACCAGCAACATGAACACTGAAGCTTTCTTT.

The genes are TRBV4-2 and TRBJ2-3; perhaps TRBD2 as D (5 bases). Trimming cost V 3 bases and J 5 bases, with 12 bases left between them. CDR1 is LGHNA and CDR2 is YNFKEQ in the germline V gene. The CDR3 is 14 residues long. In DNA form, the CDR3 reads TGTGCCAGCAGCCAGGGAGCGGAGCAAGATACGCAGTATTTT. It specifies CASSQGAEQDTQYF.

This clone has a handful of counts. The CDR3 DNA reads as TGTGCCAGCAGTGCCTCGGACAGGGTCTCCTACGAGCAGTACTTC. This codes for CASSASDRVSYEQYF. This sequence joins TRBV27 and TRBJ2-7; TRBD1 matches at 8 bases. Germline loops: CDR1 MNHEY, CDR2 SMNVEV (reference sequence). Trimming took 5 bases from V and 0 from J; bases not matched to a gene: 6. The CDR3 covers 15 residues.

CDR3 sequence: CASSLGTRPYEQYF. Written as DNA, the CDR3 is TGTGCCAGCAGTTTAGGGACTAGGCCCTACGAGCAGTACTTC. V is TRBV27 and J is TRBJ2-7, with 8 bases that match TRBD2. Looked up from germline, CDR1 is MNHEY and CDR2 is SMNVEV (reference sequence). J was trimmed by 2 bases and V by 2 bases; bases with no gene match: 2. This CDR3 has 14 amino acids.

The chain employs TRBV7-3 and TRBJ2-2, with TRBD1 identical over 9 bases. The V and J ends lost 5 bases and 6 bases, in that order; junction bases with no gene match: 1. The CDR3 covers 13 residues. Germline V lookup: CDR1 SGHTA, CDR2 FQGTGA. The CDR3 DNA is TGTGCCAGCAGCGGACAGGGGTCCGGGGAGCTGTTTTTT. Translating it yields CASSGQGSGELFF.

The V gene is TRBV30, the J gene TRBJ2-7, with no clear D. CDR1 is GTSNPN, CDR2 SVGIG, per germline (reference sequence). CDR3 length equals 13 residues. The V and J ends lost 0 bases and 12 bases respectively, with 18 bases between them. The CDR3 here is CAWSVNGRASLYF. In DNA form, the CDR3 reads TGTGCCTGGAGTGTGAATGGACGCGCGAGCTTGTACTTC.

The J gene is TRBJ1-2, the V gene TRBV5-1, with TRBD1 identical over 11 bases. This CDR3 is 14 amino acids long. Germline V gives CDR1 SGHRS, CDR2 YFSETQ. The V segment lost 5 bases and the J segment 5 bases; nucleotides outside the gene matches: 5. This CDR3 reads CASRPGTGGYGYTF. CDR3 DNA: TGCGCCAGCAGACCCGGGACAGGGGGGTATGGCTACACCTTC.

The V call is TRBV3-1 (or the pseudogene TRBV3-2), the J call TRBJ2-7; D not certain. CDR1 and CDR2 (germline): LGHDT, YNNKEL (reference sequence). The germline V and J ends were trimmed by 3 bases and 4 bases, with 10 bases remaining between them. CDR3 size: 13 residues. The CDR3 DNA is TGTGCCAGCAGCCAGCTAGGGAAGTACGAGCAGTACTTC. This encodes CASSQLGKYEQYF.

In DNA form, the CDR3 reads TGTGCCACCAGCTCCCGAAGTAGGGAGACCCAGTACTTC. This codes for CATSSRSRETQYF. V gene TRBV24-1 combines with J gene TRBJ2-5; no clear D gene. Germline V gene data show CDR1 as KGHDR and CDR2 as SFDVKD. This CDR3 comprises 13 residues. Trimming took off 7 bases at V and 5 bases at J, with 13 bases between the two ends.

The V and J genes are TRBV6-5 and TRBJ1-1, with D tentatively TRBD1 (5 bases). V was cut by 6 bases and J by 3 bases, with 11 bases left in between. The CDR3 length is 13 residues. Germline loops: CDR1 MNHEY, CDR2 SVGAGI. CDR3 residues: CASRRVGDTEAFF. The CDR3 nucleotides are TGTGCCAGCAGGAGGGTGGGGGACACTGAAGCTTTCTTT.

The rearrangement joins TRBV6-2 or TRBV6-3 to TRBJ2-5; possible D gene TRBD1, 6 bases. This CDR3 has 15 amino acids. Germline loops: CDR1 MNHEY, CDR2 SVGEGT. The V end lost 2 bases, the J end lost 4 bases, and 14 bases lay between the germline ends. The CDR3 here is CASSYPLTGRETQYF. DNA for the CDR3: TGTGCCAGCAGTTACCCTCTGACAGGCCGAGAGACCCAGTACTTC.

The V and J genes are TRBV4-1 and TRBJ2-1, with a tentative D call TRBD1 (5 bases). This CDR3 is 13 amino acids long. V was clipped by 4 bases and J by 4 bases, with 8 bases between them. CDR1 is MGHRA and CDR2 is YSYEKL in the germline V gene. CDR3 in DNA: TGCGCCAGCAGCCCAGACAGATACAATGAGCAGTTCTTC. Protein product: CASSPDRYNEQFF.

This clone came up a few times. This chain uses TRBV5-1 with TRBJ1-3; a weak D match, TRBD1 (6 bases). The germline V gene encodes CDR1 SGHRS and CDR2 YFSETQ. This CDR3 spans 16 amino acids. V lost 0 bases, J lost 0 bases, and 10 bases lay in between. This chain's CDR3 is CASSLVGQSSGNTIYF. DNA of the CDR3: TGCGCCAGCAGCTTGGTCGGACAGAGCTCTGGAAACACCATATATTTT.

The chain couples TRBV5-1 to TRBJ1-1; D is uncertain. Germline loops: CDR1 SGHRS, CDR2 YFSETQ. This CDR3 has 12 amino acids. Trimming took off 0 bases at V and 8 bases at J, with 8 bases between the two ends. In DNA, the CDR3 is TGCGCCAGCAGCTTGGGGGAGAGGGAAGCTTTCTTT. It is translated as CASSLGEREAFF.

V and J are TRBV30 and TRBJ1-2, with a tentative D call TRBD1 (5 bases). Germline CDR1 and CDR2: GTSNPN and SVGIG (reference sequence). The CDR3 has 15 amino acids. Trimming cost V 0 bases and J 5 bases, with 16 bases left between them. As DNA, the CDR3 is TGTGCCTGGAGTGTACTGACCTTAGGGGCTTATGGCTACACCTTC. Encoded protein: CAWSVLTLGAYGYTF.

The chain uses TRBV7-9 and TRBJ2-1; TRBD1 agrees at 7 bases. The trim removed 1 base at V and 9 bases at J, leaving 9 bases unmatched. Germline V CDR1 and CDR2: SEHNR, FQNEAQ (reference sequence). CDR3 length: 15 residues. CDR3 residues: CASSLEGARRGEQFF. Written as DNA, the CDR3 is TGTGCCAGCAGCTTAGAGGGGGCTAGGAGAGGTGAGCAGTTCTTC.

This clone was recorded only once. This CDR3 reads CASGQGPPSYGTEAFF. The CDR3 DNA follows: TGTGCCTCGGGGCAGGGGCCCCCCTCGTACGGCACTGAAGCTTTCTTT. This chain connects TRBV28 to TRBJ1-1, with a possible D match to TRBD1 (6 bases). CDR1 is MDHEN, CDR2 SYDVKM, per germline. CDR3 length: 16 residues. V dropped 11 bases and J dropped 4 bases, with 26 bases sitting between them.

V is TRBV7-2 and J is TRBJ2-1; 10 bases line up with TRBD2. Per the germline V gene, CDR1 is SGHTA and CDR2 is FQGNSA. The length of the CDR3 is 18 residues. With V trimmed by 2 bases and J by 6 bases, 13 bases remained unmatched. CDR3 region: CASSLSTRLAGAGNEQFF. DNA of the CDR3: TGTGCCAGCAGCTTAAGCACGAGGCTAGCGGGAGCGGGCAATGAGCAGTTCTTC.